These 21 T cell receptor beta chains were all obtained from the same sample, sequenced in a study of blood T cell repertoires in COVID-19. Profiling relied on immunoSEQ multiplex PCR, and the TCRdb table lists in-frame clones only, not all of them. Of around 270,000 clones listed, 91% are singletons. The sequenced sample consisted of peripheral blood. These receptors were collected from a young adult with COVID-19, enrolled during active disease.

V usage is TRBV4-2 and J usage is TRBJ2-7; tentative D call: TRBD2 (5 bases). The CDR3 runs 14 residues. Germline CDR1 and CDR2: LGHNA and YNFKEQ. The ends were cut back, 0 bases at V and 5 bases at J, with 11 bases in the middle. CDR3 amino acids: CASSQDGLLDEQYF. CDR3 nucleotides: TGTGCCAGCAGCCAAGATGGACTGCTGGACGAGCAGTACTTC.

V gene TRBV9 combines with J gene TRBJ1-1, with TRBD1 as a possible D gene (5 bases). This CDR3 has 13 amino acids. Trimming took 3 bases from V and 4 from J, leaving 10 bases between them. The V gene's germline CDR1 is SGDLS and CDR2 YYNGEE. DNA of the CDR3: TGTGCCAGCAGCGGGACACACAGCACTGAAGCTTTCTTT. Its translation is CASSGTHSTEAFF.

The V gene is TRBV4-1, the J gene TRBJ1-2; 8 bases fit TRBD1. V gave up 3 bases and J gave up 1 base; unmatched junction bases: 7. The CDR3 covers 16 residues. From germline, CDR1 is MGHRA and CDR2 YSYEKL. The CDR3: CASSHAGTGVNYGYTF. In nucleotides, the CDR3 is TGCGCCAGCAGCCACGCCGGGACAGGCGTTAACTATGGCTACACCTTC.

This clone has only one observation. In the same sample, other DNA sequences code for this CDR3. J is TRBJ1-5 and V is TRBV28; the D is unclear. The germline V gene encodes CDR1 MDHEN and CDR2 SYDVKM. V was clipped by 3 bases and J by 2 bases, with 5 bases between them. The CDR3 is 13 residues long. The CDR3 nucleotides are TGTGCCAGCAGTTTGCCGGGCAATCAGCCCCAGCATTTT. Its protein is CASSLPGNQPQHF.

This chain links TRBV3-1 (or the pseudogene TRBV3-2) with TRBJ1-1; no firm D call. The CDR3 contains 15 residues. The ends were cut back, 0 bases at V and 0 bases at J, with 8 bases in the middle. CDR1 is LGHDT and CDR2 is YNNKEL in the germline V gene (reference sequence). CDR3 region: CASSQEWPMNTEAFF. The CDR3 DNA reads TGTGCCAGCAGCCAAGAATGGCCGATGAACACTGAAGCTTTCTTT.

The chain links TRBV6-5 to TRBJ1-3; weak D call: TRBD1 (6 bases). V shed 6 bases and J shed 2 bases, with 11 bases lying between them. The CDR3 is 14 residues long. Per germline, CDR1 MNHEY and CDR2 SVGAGI. CDR3 DNA: TGTGCCAGCAGCACCACAGGGACTGGAAACACCATATATTTT. Amino acids: CASSTTGTGNTIYF.

The table lists this clone with a few counts. The chain couples TRBV28 to TRBJ1-3; tentative D call: TRBD1 (5 bases). CDR1 is MDHEN and CDR2 is SYDVKM in the germline V gene. Trimming stripped 6 bases from V and 4 bases from J, with 13 bases between. The CDR3 contains 14 residues. The CDR3 region is CASRGEEPGNTIYF. The CDR3 region has the DNA TGTGCCAGCAGAGGGGAAGAACCGGGAAACACCATATATTTT.

The gene calls are TRBV15 and TRBJ1-2; D perhaps matches TRBD1 (6 bases). The CDR3 consists of 15 residues. Germline CDR1 is LNHNV and CDR2 is YYDKDF (reference sequence). V lost 0 bases and J lost 5, with 13 bases in between. For the CDR3, the DNA is TGTGCCACCAGCAGAGACCGGGACACCTTATATGGCTACACCTTC. Encoded protein: CATSRDRDTLYGYTF. Full variable domain (missing parts from reference TRBV15 and TRBJ1-2): DAMVIQNPRYQVTQFGKPVTLSCSQTLNHNVMYWYQQKSSQAPKLLFHYYDKDFNNEADTPDNFQSRRPNTSFCFLDIRSPGLGDTAMYLCATSRDRDTLYGYTFGSGTRLTVV.

The chain recombines TRBV19 with TRBJ2-4, with D possibly matching TRBD1 (5 bases). From germline, CDR1 is LNHDA and CDR2 SQIVND (reference sequence). Trimming cost V 5 bases and J 0 bases, with 11 bases left between them. This CDR3 has 15 amino acids. This chain's CDR3 is CASSPSTVAKNIQYF. In DNA, the CDR3 is TGTGCCAGTAGTCCTTCGACAGTAGCCAAAAACATTCAGTACTTC.

The chain uses TRBV4-1 and TRBJ2-7, with TRBD1 matching over 9 bases. The CDR3 has 15 residues. J lost 6 bases, V lost 2 bases, and 8 bases had no gene match. Per germline, CDR1 MGHRA and CDR2 YSYEKL. This chain's CDR3 is CASSQWGTGRSEQYF. Written as DNA, the CDR3 is TGCGCCAGCAGCCAATGGGGGACAGGGCGATCCGAGCAGTACTTC.

J is TRBJ1-2 and V is TRBV7-9; D possibly corresponds to TRBD1 (6 bases). Germline loops: CDR1 SEHNR, CDR2 FQNEAQ (reference sequence). This CDR3 is 15 amino acids long. V lost 1 base and J 4 bases, leaving 13 bases between the germline ends. The CDR3, as DNA: TGTGCCAGCAGCTTAGGGACAGTAGAGATCTATGGCTACACCTTC. It is translated as CASSLGTVEIYGYTF.

The rearrangement links TRBV28 to TRBJ1-6, with TRBD1 as a possible D gene (5 bases). Between the trimmed V and J ends, which lost 4 bases and 0 bases, there was a span of 10 bases. Germline lookup yields CDR1 MDHEN and CDR2 SYDVKM. There are 16 residues in the CDR3. The CDR3 DNA is TGTGCCAGCAGTTGGACGGGACTCTCCTATAATTCACCCCTCCACTTT. It specifies CASSWTGLSYNSPLHF.

This clone appeared a single time. The rearrangement joins TRBV6-5 to TRBJ2-1; 11 positions agree with TRBD2. The CDR3 covers 15 residues. V shed 6 bases, J shed 3 bases, and the junction held 4 bases outside the gene matches. Germline CDR1 is MNHEY and CDR2 is SVGAGI. Here the CDR3 reads CASRKTSGDYNEQFF. CDR3 nucleotides: TGTGCCAGCAGGAAGACTAGCGGGGACTACAATGAGCAGTTCTTC.

The rearrangement joins TRBV15 to TRBJ2-2, with TRBD1 as a possible D gene (6 bases). V lost 4 bases, J lost 0 bases, and 15 bases lay in between. From germline, CDR1 is LNHNV and CDR2 YYDKDF (reference sequence). CDR3 size: 17 residues. CDR3 bases: TGTGCCACCAGCACCCTGCCTGGGACACCGAACACCGGGGAGCTGTTTTTT. This sequence encodes CATSTLPGTPNTGELFF.

The CDR3 protein is CASKGVQGNNQPQHF. The CDR3, as DNA: TGTGCCAGCAAGGGAGTCCAAGGAAACAATCAGCCCCAGCATTTT. The V call is TRBV28, the J call TRBJ1-5, with unresolved D. CDR1 is MDHEN, CDR2 SYDVKM, per germline. This CDR3 comprises 15 residues. V shed 7 bases and J shed 3 bases, with 16 bases lying between them. Combining the CDR3 with reference TRBV28 and TRBJ1-5 gives the whole variable domain DVKVTQSSRYLVKRTGEKVFLECVQDMDHENMFWYRQDPGLGLRLIYFSYDVKMKEKGDIPEGYSVSREKKERFSLILESASTNQTSMYLCASKGVQGNNQPQHFGDGTRLSIL.

This clone has a handful of counts. V usage is TRBV25-1 and J usage is TRBJ2-7, with 10 bases lining up with TRBD1. The germline gives CDR1 MGHDK, CDR2 SYGVNS. Trimming at V came to 3 bases and at J to 3 bases, leaving 5 bases not matched to a gene. The CDR3 extends over 15 amino acids. CDR3 residues: CASSDRDRGFYEQYF. The CDR3 DNA is TGTGCCAGCAGTGACCGGGACAGGGGTTTCTACGAGCAGTACTTC.

A single count supports this clone. V gene TRBV4-1 combines with J gene TRBJ1-4, with D perhaps matching TRBD1 (5 bases). Germline V gene lookup returns CDR1 MGHRA and CDR2 YSYEKL. The CDR3 extends over 16 amino acids. Between the trimmed V and J ends, which lost 4 bases and 4 bases, there was a span of 16 bases. Here the CDR3 DNA reads TGCGCCAGCAGCCCCCTAGACCGCAGGGATAATGAAAAACTGTTTTTT. Protein sequence: CASSPLDRRDNEKLFF.

This chain joins TRBV24-1 and TRBJ2-1, with a weak D call TRBD2 (5 bases). CDR1 and CDR2 from the germline V gene are KGHDR and SFDVKD. CDR3 length: 15 amino acids. Trimming shortened V by 1 base and J by 10 bases, and 16 bases separated the two germline ends. The CDR3 loop is CATSDLNGNEEEQFF. The CDR3 DNA sequence: TGTGCCACCAGTGATTTAAACGGGAATGAGGAAGAGCAGTTCTTC.

This chain uses TRBV10-3 with TRBJ2-5; D gene unclear. This CDR3 is 14 amino acids long. Deletions cut 2 bases from V and 1 base from J, with 8 bases between. The germline V gene has CDR1 ENHRY and CDR2 SYGVKD. This CDR3 is CAISEGLSQETQYF. The CDR3 nucleotides are TGTGCCATCAGTGAGGGGCTGAGCCAAGAGACCCAGTACTTC.

The chain couples TRBV2 to TRBJ2-2, with TRBD1 matching 7 bases. The V gene's germline CDR1 is SNHLY and CDR2 FYNNEI. CDR3 length: 14 amino acids. With 6 bases clipped from V and 9 bases from J, the junction kept 10 bases outside the gene matches. CDR3 protein: CASRPTGQSRELFF. The CDR3 region has the DNA TGTGCCAGCAGACCAACGGGACAGTCGCGGGAGCTGTTTTTT.

The chain is built from TRBV11-2 and TRBJ2-1, with 8 bases identical to TRBD1. Germline CDR1 and CDR2: SGHAT and FQNNGV. With V trimmed by 7 bases and J by 1 base, 9 bases remained unmatched. The CDR3 is 16 residues long. The CDR3, as DNA: TGTGCCAGCATCCTTGGACAGGGCGAATCCTACAATGAGCAGTTCTTC. Translation: CASILGQGESYNEQFF.